A selection of T cell receptor beta chains follows, all from one sample in a study of T-cell reconstitution after alpha-beta-depleted transplantation in children. TCRdb reprocessed the PCR reads with MiXCR, giving one entry per CDR3 protein. The table lists 140,000 or so distinct CDR3 sequences, around 8.5% of them singletons. The material was PBMCs, mostly from graft donor cells, obtained 180 days after TCRalphabeta/CD19-depleted stem cell transplant. These receptors originate from a female patient aged 2-10 years who had a stem cell transplant for congenital amegakaryocytic thrombocytopenia, so the T cells may come from the graft donor. CDR3s include the opening cysteine and the closing phenylalanine or tryptophan. Fields, in order: clone size, V gene, J gene, D gene, CDR3 DNA, CDR3 protein. D genes are given only for firm matches. Rows may omit the clone size; those that give it use once, few, many or a size class.

clone_size: many; v_call: TRBV5-1; j_call: TRBJ2-7; d_call: TRBD1; cdr3_nt: TGCGCCAGCAGCTTGGAAGCCAGGGGGTACGAGCAGTACTTC; cdr3_aa: CASSLEARGYEQYF
clone_size: many; v_call: TRBV29-1; j_call: TRBJ2-5; d_call: .; cdr3_nt: TGCAGCGTTGAATTCAGGCGCCAAGAGACCCAGTACTTC; cdr3_aa: CSVEFRRQETQYF
clone_size: many; v_call: TRBV6-1; j_call: TRBJ2-2; d_call: .; cdr3_nt: TGTGCCAGCAGTGAAAATTTGAGGTCCACCGGGGAGCTGTTTTTT; cdr3_aa: CASSENLRSTGELFF
clone_size: many; v_call: TRBV6-2/TRBV6-3; j_call: TRBJ1-5; d_call: .; cdr3_nt: TGTGCCAGCAGTTTCCCTGACGGAGGGGTCGATCAGCCCCAGCATTTT; cdr3_aa: CASSFPDGGVDQPQHF
clone_size: few; v_call: TRBV6-2/TRBV6-3; j_call: TRBJ2-3; d_call: TRBD1; cdr3_nt: TGTGCCAGCAGTACCGGGACAGGGAGCACAGATACGCAGTATTTT; cdr3_aa: CASSTGTGSTDTQYF
clone_size: .; v_call: TRBV19; j_call: TRBJ1-2; d_call: TRBD1; cdr3_nt: TGTGCCAGTAGGCTACAGGGGAACTATTGCTACACCTTC; cdr3_aa: CASRLQGNYCYTF
clone_size: .; v_call: TRBV7-2; j_call: TRBJ2-3; d_call: .; cdr3_nt: TGTGCCAGCAGCTTAAAATTACTCGACGTGGCGCAGTATTTT; cdr3_aa: CASSLKLLDVAQYF
clone_size: many; v_call: TRBV25-1; j_call: TRBJ2-3; d_call: .; cdr3_nt: TGTGCCAGCAGTGATACGGCGGCGGCCACAGATACGCAGTATTTT; cdr3_aa: CASSDTAAATDTQYF
clone_size: .; v_call: TRBV20-1; j_call: TRBJ2-7; d_call: .; cdr3_nt: TGCAGTGCTCCGGCGCCTCTCTACGAGCAGTACTTT; cdr3_aa: CSAPAPLYEQYF
clone_size: many; v_call: TRBV6-1; j_call: TRBJ1-6; d_call: TRBD1; cdr3_nt: TGTGCCAGCAGACCCCGGACAGGGCTGAGTAATTCACCCCTCCACTTT; cdr3_aa: CASRPRTGLSNSPLHF
clone_size: many; v_call: TRBV28; j_call: TRBJ2-7; d_call: .; cdr3_nt: TGTGCCAGCAGTCCGGGACGGATCTCCTACGAGCAGTACTTC; cdr3_aa: CASSPGRISYEQYF
clone_size: many; v_call: TRBV12-3/TRBV12-4; j_call: TRBJ2-7; d_call: .; cdr3_nt: TGTGCCAGCAGTTTAGTGGGGGTCTACGAGCAGTACTTC; cdr3_aa: CASSLVGVYEQYF
clone_size: few; v_call: TRBV3-1; j_call: TRBJ2-1; d_call: .; cdr3_nt: TGTGCCAGCCGCGGATCGACGCTCTACAATGAGCAGTTCTTC; cdr3_aa: CASRGSTLYNEQFF
clone_size: many; v_call: TRBV5-5; j_call: TRBJ2-7; d_call: .; cdr3_nt: TGTGCCAGCAGCACGGGACACAGGAGCTCCTACGAGCAGTACTTC; cdr3_aa: CASSTGHRSSYEQYF
clone_size: many; v_call: TRBV20-1; j_call: TRBJ1-4; d_call: .; cdr3_nt: TGCAGTGCAACCCCGGTGGGGGTTGAGGGTGAAAAACTGTTTTTT; cdr3_aa: CSATPVGVEGEKLFF
clone_size: .; v_call: TRBV12-3/TRBV12-4; j_call: TRBJ2-5; d_call: .; cdr3_nt: TGTGCCAGCAGTTTAGGAGGGGGGCTTCGTGAGACCCAGTACTTC; cdr3_aa: CASSLGGGLRETQYF
clone_size: many; v_call: TRBV12-3/TRBV12-4; j_call: TRBJ2-3; d_call: .; cdr3_nt: TGTGCCAGCAGTATACCAGGGGGGGCAAAAGATACGCAGTATTTT; cdr3_aa: CASSIPGGAKDTQYF
clone_size: .; v_call: TRBV7-9; j_call: TRBJ1-6; d_call: .; cdr3_nt: TGTGCCAGCAGCTTCTCGGGGGGGGTTTCACCCCTCCACTTT; cdr3_aa: CASSFSGGVSPLHF
clone_size: many; v_call: TRBV6-1; j_call: TRBJ1-2; d_call: .; cdr3_nt: TGTGCCAGCAGAACTCCAGGGAGTCAGGGCTACACCTTC; cdr3_aa: CASRTPGSQGYTF
clone_size: few; v_call: TRBV29-1; j_call: TRBJ2-1; d_call: .; cdr3_nt: TGCAGCGTTAAAGGGAGCCAGCTTCGCTCCTACAATGAGCAGTTCTTC; cdr3_aa: CSVKGSQLRSYNEQFF
clone_size: .; v_call: TRBV6-1; j_call: TRBJ2-3; d_call: .; cdr3_nt: TGTGCCAGCAGTGAAGGTGGTACAGCGACCCTCAGCACAGATACGCAGTATTTT; cdr3_aa: CASSEGGTATLSTDTQYF
clone_size: few; v_call: TRBV5-4; j_call: TRBJ2-7; d_call: TRBD1; cdr3_nt: TGTGCCAGCAGTTTTGGGACAGGGCATTTCCTCGACGAGCAGTACTTC; cdr3_aa: CASSFGTGHFLDEQYF
clone_size: many; v_call: TRBV29-1; j_call: TRBJ2-2; d_call: .; cdr3_nt: TGCAGCGCCCAAGGGAACAGGGAGAACACCGGGGAGCTGTTTTTT; cdr3_aa: CSAQGNRENTGELFF
clone_size: many; v_call: TRBV10-3; j_call: TRBJ2-3; d_call: .; cdr3_nt: TGTGCCATCAGCGTGGGTCATGAAGATACGCAGTATTTT; cdr3_aa: CAISVGHEDTQYF
clone_size: .; v_call: TRBV10-3; j_call: TRBJ2-1; d_call: .; cdr3_nt: TGTGCCACTAGAGGGGGGGGCGGGTACAATGAGCAGTTCTTC; cdr3_aa: CATRGGGGYNEQFF
clone_size: many; v_call: TRBV5-1; j_call: TRBJ1-2; d_call: .; cdr3_nt: TGCGCCAGCAGCTTGGGGCAGGGGCTGTATTACTATGGCTACACCTTC; cdr3_aa: CASSLGQGLYYYGYTF
clone_size: many; v_call: TRBV10-3; j_call: TRBJ2-3; d_call: .; cdr3_nt: TGTGCCATCAGAGCCGGGCCTACGTCTAGCACAGATACGCAGTATTTT; cdr3_aa: CAIRAGPTSSTDTQYF
clone_size: many; v_call: TRBV6-1; j_call: TRBJ1-5; d_call: TRBD1; cdr3_nt: TGTGCCAGCGACGGGACAGGCAATCAGCCCCAGCATTTT; cdr3_aa: CASDGTGNQPQHF
clone_size: many; v_call: TRBV5-1; j_call: TRBJ2-5; d_call: TRBD2; cdr3_nt: TGCGCCAGCAGCCCCGGGACTAGCGGGATAGAGACCCAGTACTTC; cdr3_aa: CASSPGTSGIETQYF
clone_size: many; v_call: TRBV28; j_call: TRBJ2-7; d_call: .; cdr3_nt: TGTGCCAGCAGTTTATCCTCTACTTTAAGGCAGTACTTC; cdr3_aa: CASSLSSTLRQYF
clone_size: many; v_call: TRBV5-1; j_call: TRBJ1-2; d_call: .; cdr3_nt: TGCGCCAGCAGCTTGGGTGGAGATTCCAACTATGGCTACACCTTC; cdr3_aa: CASSLGGDSNYGYTF
clone_size: many; v_call: TRBV15; j_call: TRBJ2-5; d_call: TRBD1; cdr3_nt: TGTGCCACCAGCAGAGATAAGGACAGGGTGCGAGAGACCCAGTACTTC; cdr3_aa: CATSRDKDRVRETQYF
clone_size: many; v_call: TRBV7-2; j_call: TRBJ2-3; d_call: .; cdr3_nt: TGTGCCAGCAGCGAGGGGGGAGGGCTAGATACGCAGTATTTT; cdr3_aa: CASSEGGGLDTQYF
clone_size: many; v_call: TRBV10-3; j_call: TRBJ1-1; d_call: .; cdr3_nt: TGTGCCATCAGTGCGTCAGTGAACACTGAAGCTTTCTTT; cdr3_aa: CAISASVNTEAFF
clone_size: many; v_call: TRBV5-6; j_call: TRBJ2-3; d_call: .; cdr3_nt: TGTGCCAGCAGCTTGAGGCCGGGAGGCACAGATACGCAGTATTTT; cdr3_aa: CASSLRPGGTDTQYF
clone_size: many; v_call: TRBV5-4; j_call: TRBJ2-3; d_call: .; cdr3_nt: TGTGCCAGCAGCGAATTGAGGGGGTACACAGATACGCAGTATTTT; cdr3_aa: CASSELRGYTDTQYF
clone_size: many; v_call: TRBV20-1; j_call: TRBJ2-2; d_call: TRBD2; cdr3_nt: TGCAGTGCCCTTACTAGCGGGAGCACCGGGGAGCTGTTTTTT; cdr3_aa: CSALTSGSTGELFF
clone_size: many; v_call: TRBV7-2; j_call: TRBJ2-7; d_call: .; cdr3_nt: TGTGCCAGCAGCTTAGCCCCGTACAAGGCCGCCAGGGGCGAGCAGTACTTC; cdr3_aa: CASSLAPYKAARGEQYF
clone_size: many; v_call: TRBV5-6; j_call: TRBJ1-1; d_call: TRBD1; cdr3_nt: TGTGCCAGCAGCTTGGTCAGGGGGCCGGGGAACACTGAAGCTTTCTTT; cdr3_aa: CASSLVRGPGNTEAFF
clone_size: many; v_call: TRBV6-1; j_call: TRBJ2-5; d_call: TRBD1; cdr3_nt: TGTGCCAGCAGTGCCCCGGACAGGGCAGAGACCCAGTACTTC; cdr3_aa: CASSAPDRAETQYF
clone_size: few; v_call: TRBV20-1; j_call: TRBJ2-6; d_call: .; cdr3_nt: TGCAGTGCTAGAGAGGGACATTCTGGGGCCAACGTCCTGACTTTC; cdr3_aa: CSAREGHSGANVLTF
clone_size: many; v_call: TRBV21-1; j_call: TRBJ1-6; d_call: .; cdr3_nt: TGTGCCAGCAGCACCGAAGACAGGAGCAATTCACCCCTCCACTTT; cdr3_aa: CASSTEDRSNSPLHF
clone_size: many; v_call: TRBV28; j_call: TRBJ2-5; d_call: .; cdr3_nt: TGTGCCAGCAGTTTACCAGGTTCCGAGACCCAGTACTTC; cdr3_aa: CASSLPGSETQYF
clone_size: many; v_call: TRBV12-3/TRBV12-4; j_call: TRBJ2-1; d_call: .; cdr3_nt: TGTGCCAGCGGGACAAAGAGCTCCTACAATGAGCAGTTCTTC; cdr3_aa: CASGTKSSYNEQFF
clone_size: medium-sized; v_call: TRBV9; j_call: TRBJ1-2; d_call: .; cdr3_nt: TGTGCCAGCAGCGTGGGGGGCGACTATGGCTACACCTTC; cdr3_aa: CASSVGGDYGYTF
clone_size: few; v_call: TRBV10-1; j_call: TRBJ1-5; d_call: .; cdr3_nt: TGCGCCAGGTCAGGTACTCATAGCAATCAGCCCCAGCATTTT; cdr3_aa: CARSGTHSNQPQHF
clone_size: few; v_call: TRBV5-1; j_call: TRBJ1-5; d_call: .; cdr3_nt: TGCGCCAGCAGCTTCTACACTTATCAGCCCCAGCATTTT; cdr3_aa: CASSFYTYQPQHF
clone_size: few; v_call: TRBV5-1; j_call: TRBJ2-1; d_call: .; cdr3_nt: TGCGCCAGCAGCTTGGTGGCAGACAATGAGCAGTTCTTC; cdr3_aa: CASSLVADNEQFF
clone_size: few; v_call: TRBV30; j_call: TRBJ2-7; d_call: .; cdr3_nt: TGTGCCTGGAGGCGCAACTACGAGCAGTACTTC; cdr3_aa: CAWRRNYEQYF
clone_size: many; v_call: TRBV12-3/TRBV12-4; j_call: TRBJ1-5; d_call: .; cdr3_nt: TGTGCCAGCACCTATACGGCGACAGCCGATCAGCCCCAGCATTTT; cdr3_aa: CASTYTATADQPQHF
clone_size: many; v_call: TRBV5-1; j_call: TRBJ2-1; d_call: TRBD2; cdr3_nt: TGCGCCAGCAGCTTGGGGACTAGCGGGATCTACAATGAGCAGTTCTTC; cdr3_aa: CASSLGTSGIYNEQFF
clone_size: many; v_call: TRBV12-3/TRBV12-4; j_call: TRBJ2-5; d_call: .; cdr3_nt: TGTGCCAGCAGTCCCTTAGCCGAGACCCAGTACTTC; cdr3_aa: CASSPLAETQYF
clone_size: few; v_call: TRBV29-1; j_call: TRBJ2-1; d_call: TRBD2; cdr3_nt: TGCAGCGCTTGGACTTTAGCGGGGATCTACAATGAGCAGTTCTTC; cdr3_aa: CSAWTLAGIYNEQFF
clone_size: many; v_call: TRBV24-1; j_call: TRBJ1-2; d_call: .; cdr3_nt: TGTGCCACCAGCGGGACGTTCGGCTATGGCTACACCTTC; cdr3_aa: CATSGTFGYGYTF
clone_size: few; v_call: TRBV30; j_call: TRBJ1-4; d_call: .; cdr3_nt: TGTGCCTGGAGTGTACTGGGGAGGCATGAAAAACTGTTTTTT; cdr3_aa: CAWSVLGRHEKLFF